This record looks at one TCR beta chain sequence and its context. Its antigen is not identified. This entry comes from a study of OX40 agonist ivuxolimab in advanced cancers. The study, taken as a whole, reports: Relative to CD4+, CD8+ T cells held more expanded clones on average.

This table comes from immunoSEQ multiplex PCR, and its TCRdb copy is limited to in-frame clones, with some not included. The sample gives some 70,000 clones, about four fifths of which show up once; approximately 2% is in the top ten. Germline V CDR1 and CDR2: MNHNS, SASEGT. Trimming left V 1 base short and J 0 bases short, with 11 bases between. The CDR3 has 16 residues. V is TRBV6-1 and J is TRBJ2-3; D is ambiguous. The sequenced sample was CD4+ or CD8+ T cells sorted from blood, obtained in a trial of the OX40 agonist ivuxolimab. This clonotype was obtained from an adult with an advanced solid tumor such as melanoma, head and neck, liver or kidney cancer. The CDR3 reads CASSEGWASSTDTQYF. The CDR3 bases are TGTGCCAGCAGTGAAGGGTGGGCATCTAGCACAGATACGCAGTATTTT.